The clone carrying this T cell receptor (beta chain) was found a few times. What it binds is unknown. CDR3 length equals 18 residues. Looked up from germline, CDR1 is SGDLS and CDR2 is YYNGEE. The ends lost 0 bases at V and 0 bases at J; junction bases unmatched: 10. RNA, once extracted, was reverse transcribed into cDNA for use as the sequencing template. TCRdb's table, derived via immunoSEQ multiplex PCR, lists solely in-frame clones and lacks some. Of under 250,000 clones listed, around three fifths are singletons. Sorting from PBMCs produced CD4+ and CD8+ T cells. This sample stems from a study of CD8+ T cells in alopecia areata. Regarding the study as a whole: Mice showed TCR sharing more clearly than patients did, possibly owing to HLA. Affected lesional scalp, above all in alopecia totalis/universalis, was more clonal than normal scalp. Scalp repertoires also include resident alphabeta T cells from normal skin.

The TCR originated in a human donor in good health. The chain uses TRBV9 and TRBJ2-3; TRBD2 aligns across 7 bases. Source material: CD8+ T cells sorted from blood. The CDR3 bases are TGTGCCAGCAGCGTAGCGAGTGGACTAGTCTCTAGCACAGATACGCAGTATTTT. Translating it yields CASSVASGLVSSTDTQYF.